This section outlines one T cell receptor (beta chain) sequence together with its context. Its specificity is unknown. Deletions cut 3 bases from V and 6 bases from J, with 12 bases between. The germline V gene encodes CDR1 SEHNR and CDR2 FQNEAQ (reference sequence). The CDR3 runs to 13 residues. TCR sequencing used cDNA made by reverse transcription of extracted RNA. Repertoires were generated with immunoSEQ multiplex PCR, while TCRdb's copy carries only in-frame clones and drops some. The sample has 200,000 to 250,000 clones; 65% to 70% are singletons. The authors sorted CD4+ and CD8+ T cells from PBMCs. The data are from a study of CD8+ T cells in alopecia areata. Looking at the study overall: Twice daily, treated patients received 5 to 10 mg of oral tofacitinib. Findings of the study overall: The study found higher clonality in lesional than normal scalp, especially in alopecia totalis/universalis. Alphabeta T cells residing in normal skin are also sequenced in scalp samples.

The source is a human donor with alopecia areata. The material was CD4+ T cells sorted from blood, obtained at week 0. V usage is TRBV7-9 and J usage is TRBJ2-7, with D perhaps TRBD1 (5 bases). The CDR3 DNA reads as TGTGCCAGCAGCTTGGCTTGGGGCAGCGAGCAGTACTTC. Protein sequence: CASSLAWGSEQYF.